The sequence of this TCR beta chain was determined in a study of T-cell reconstitution after alpha-beta-depleted transplantation in children. A library of TCRbeta sequences, prepared with unique molecular identifiers, was generated. TCRdb passed the PCR reads through MiXCR, listing each CDR3 protein once. The sample holds 360,000 or so distinct CDR3 sequences; approximately 20% are singletons and the top ten take 3.8%. This clonotype was seen at least ten times. Trimming stripped 6 bases from V and 7 bases from J, with 10 bases between. This CDR3 comprises 11 residues. Germline V lookup: CDR1 ENHRY, CDR2 SYGVKD.

The starting material was PBMCs from the stem cell graft donor, obtained from the stem cell graft. This chain uses TRBV10-3 with TRBJ2-7, with D unresolved. The receptor was isolated from a human donor who donated a stem cell graft to a child with acute myeloid leukemia. CDR3 amino acids: CAIRDFGEQYF. The CDR3 DNA reads TGTGCCATCAGAGATTTCGGGGAGCAGTACTTC.